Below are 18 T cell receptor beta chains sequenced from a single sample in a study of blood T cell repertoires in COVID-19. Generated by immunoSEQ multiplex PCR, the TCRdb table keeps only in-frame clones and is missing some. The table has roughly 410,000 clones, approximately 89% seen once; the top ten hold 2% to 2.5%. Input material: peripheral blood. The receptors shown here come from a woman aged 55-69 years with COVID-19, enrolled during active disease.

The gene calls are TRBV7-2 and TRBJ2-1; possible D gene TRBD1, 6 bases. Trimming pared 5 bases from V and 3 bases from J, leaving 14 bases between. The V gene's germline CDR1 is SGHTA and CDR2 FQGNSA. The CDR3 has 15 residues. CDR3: CASSQSGTLYNEQFF. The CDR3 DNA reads TGTGCCAGCAGCCAATCCGGGACACTCTACAATGAGCAGTTCTTC.

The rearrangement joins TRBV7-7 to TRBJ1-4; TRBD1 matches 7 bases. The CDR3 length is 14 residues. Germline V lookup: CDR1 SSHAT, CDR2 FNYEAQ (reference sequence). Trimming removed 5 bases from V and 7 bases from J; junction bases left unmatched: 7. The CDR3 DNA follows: TGTGCCAGCAGCAAGGGGGCATTTGGTGAAAAACTGTTTTTT. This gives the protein CASSKGAFGEKLFF.

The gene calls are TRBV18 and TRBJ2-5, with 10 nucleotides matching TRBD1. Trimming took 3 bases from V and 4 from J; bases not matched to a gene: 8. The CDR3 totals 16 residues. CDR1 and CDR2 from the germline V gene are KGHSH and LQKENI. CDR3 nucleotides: TGTGCCAGCTCACCGCCGGGACAGGGGTTTTCAGAGACCCAGTACTTC. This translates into CASSPPGQGFSETQYF.

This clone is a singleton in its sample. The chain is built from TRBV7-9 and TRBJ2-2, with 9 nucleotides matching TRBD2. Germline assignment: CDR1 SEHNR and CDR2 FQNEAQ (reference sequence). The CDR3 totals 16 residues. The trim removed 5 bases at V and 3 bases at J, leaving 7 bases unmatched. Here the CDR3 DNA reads TGTGCCAGCAGCCCCGGGTTAGCGGGGGACACCGGGGAGCTGTTTTTT. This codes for CASSPGLAGDTGELFF.

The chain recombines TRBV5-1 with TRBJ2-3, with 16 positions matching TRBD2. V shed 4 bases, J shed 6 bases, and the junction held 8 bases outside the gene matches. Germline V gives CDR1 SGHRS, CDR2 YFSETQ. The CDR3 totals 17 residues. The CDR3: CASSPGTSGGALDTQYF. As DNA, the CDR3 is TGCGCCAGCAGCCCCGGGACTAGCGGGGGGGCACTTGATACGCAGTATTTT.

CDR3 nucleotide sequence: TGTGCCAGCATTCAGACTGTCGATGGCAATCAGCCCCAGCATTTT. Translated, it gives CASIQTVDGNQPQHF. The chain has TRBV28 and TRBJ1-5, with D uncertain. Germline V gives CDR1 MDHEN, CDR2 SYDVKM. V shed 7 bases and J shed 2 bases, with 15 bases lying between them. This CDR3 has 15 amino acids.

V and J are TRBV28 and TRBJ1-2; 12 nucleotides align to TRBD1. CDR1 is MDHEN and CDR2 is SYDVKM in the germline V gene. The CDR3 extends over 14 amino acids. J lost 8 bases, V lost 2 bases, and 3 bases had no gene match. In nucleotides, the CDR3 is TGTGCCAGCAGTTTAACCGGGACAGGGGGCGGCTACACCTTC. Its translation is CASSLTGTGGGYTF.

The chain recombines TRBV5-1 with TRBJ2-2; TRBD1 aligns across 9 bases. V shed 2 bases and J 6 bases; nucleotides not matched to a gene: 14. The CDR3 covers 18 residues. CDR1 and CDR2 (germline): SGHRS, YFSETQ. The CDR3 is CASSLQGAPDLKAGELFF. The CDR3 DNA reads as TGCGCCAGCAGCTTACAGGGGGCCCCCGATTTAAAGGCCGGGGAGCTGTTTTTT.

CDR3 nucleotide sequence: TGTGCCAGCAGGACCGGGACAGGGTTAGATACGCAGTATTTT. It specifies CASRTGTGLDTQYF. The rearrangement joins TRBV2 to TRBJ2-3; 9 nucleotides line up with TRBD1. The ends lost 6 bases at V and 5 bases at J; junction bases unmatched: 6. There are 14 residues in the CDR3. Germline values: CDR1 SNHLY, CDR2 FYNNEI.

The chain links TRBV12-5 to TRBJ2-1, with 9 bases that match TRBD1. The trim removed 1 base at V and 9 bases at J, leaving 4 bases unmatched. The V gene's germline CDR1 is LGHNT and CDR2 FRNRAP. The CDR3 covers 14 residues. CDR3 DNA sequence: TGTGCTAGTGGTTTGGGACAGGGGGATGGTGAGCAGTTCTTC. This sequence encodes CASGLGQGDGEQFF.

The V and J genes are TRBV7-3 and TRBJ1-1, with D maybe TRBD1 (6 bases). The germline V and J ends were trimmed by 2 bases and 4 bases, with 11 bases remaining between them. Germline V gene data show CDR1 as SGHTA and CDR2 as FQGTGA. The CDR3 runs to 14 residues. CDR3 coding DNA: TGTGCCAGCAGCTTACAGGGGAGGGGCACTGAAGCTTTCTTT. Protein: CASSLQGRGTEAFF.

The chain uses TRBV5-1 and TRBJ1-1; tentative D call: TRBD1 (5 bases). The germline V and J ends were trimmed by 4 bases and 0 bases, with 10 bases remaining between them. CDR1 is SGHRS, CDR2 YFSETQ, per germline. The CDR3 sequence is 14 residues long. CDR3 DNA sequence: TGCGCCAGCAGCGTATCGACAGTGAACACTGAAGCTTTCTTT. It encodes CASSVSTVNTEAFF.

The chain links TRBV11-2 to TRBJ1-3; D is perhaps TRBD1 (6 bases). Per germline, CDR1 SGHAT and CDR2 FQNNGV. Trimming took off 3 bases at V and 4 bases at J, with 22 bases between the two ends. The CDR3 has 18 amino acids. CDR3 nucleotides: TGTGCCAGCAGCTTCCCCCTGAGCGGGGGCCCCTCGGGAAACACCATATATTTT. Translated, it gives CASSFPLSGGPSGNTIYF.

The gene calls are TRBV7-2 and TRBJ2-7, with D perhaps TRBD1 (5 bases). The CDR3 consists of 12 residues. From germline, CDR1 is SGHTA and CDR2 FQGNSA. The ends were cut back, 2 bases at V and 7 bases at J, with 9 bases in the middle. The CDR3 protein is CASSLQGWEQYF. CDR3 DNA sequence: TGTGCCAGCAGCTTACAGGGTTGGGAGCAGTACTTC.

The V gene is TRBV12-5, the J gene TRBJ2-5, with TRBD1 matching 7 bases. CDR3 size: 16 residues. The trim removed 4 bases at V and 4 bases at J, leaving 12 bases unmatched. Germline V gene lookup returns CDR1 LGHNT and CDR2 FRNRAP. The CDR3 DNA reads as TGTGCTAGTGGTTCCACTACGACAGGGCTGGTAGAGACCCAGTACTTC. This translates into CASGSTTTGLVETQYF. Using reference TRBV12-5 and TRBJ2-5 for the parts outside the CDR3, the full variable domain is DARVTQTPRHKVTEMGQEVTMRCQPILGHNTVFWYRQTMMQGLELLAYFRNRAPLDDSGMPKDRFSAEMPDATLATLKIQPSEPRDSAVYFCASGSTTTGLVETQYFGPGTRLLVL.

The CDR3 DNA sequence: TGTGCCACCAGTGATTGGGGTGGATTAGGGGACAGGGGTTTGAACACTGAAGCTTTCTTT. Translated: CATSDWGGLGDRGLNTEAFF. The J gene is TRBJ1-1, the V gene TRBV24-1; 10 bases line up with TRBD1. Germline CDR1 is KGHDR and CDR2 is SFDVKD. J gave up 0 bases and V 2 bases, and 14 bases lay outside the gene matches. CDR3 length equals 20 residues.

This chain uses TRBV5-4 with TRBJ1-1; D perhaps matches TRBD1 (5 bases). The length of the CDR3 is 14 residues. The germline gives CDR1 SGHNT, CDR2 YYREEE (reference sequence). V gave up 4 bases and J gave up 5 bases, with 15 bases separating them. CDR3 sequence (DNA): TGTGCCAGCAGCCTGGACGGCGGGGGGACTGAAGCTTTCTTT. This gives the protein CASSLDGGGTEAFF.

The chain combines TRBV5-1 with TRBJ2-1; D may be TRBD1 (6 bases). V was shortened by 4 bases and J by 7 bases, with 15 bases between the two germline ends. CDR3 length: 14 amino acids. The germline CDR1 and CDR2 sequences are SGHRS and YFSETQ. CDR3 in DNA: TGCGCCAGCAGCATACAGGGCCCCGTGAATGAGCAGTTCTTC. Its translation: CASSIQGPVNEQFF.